This T cell receptor (beta chain) was found in a study of human T cells and chemical hapten exposure. MiXCR, run by TCRdb on the RACE reads, gives a single entry per CDR3 protein. The sample carries 80,000 to 100,000 distinct CDR3 sequences, about a tenth recorded once. Time point given: patch test 2, 6 weeks after DPC sensitization. As to treatment: therapeutic diphenylcyclopropenone sensitization with weekly scalp DPC. This sequence originates from a woman in her thirties or forties with alopecia areata. Some clones in this sample may be carry-over from other donors' samples. The sequencing used whole blood, collected in connection with sensitization to the hapten diphenylcyclopropenone (DPC).

This CDR3 reads CAISEPKRAISGNTIYF. CDR3 sequence (DNA): TGTGCCATCAGTGAGCCAAAACGGGCGATCTCTGGAAACACCATATATTTT. The chain recombines TRBV10-3 with TRBJ1-3; D call uncertain. Trimming stripped 2 bases from V and 0 bases from J, with 14 bases between. CDR3 length: 17 residues. Germline-derived CDR1 and CDR2 are ENHRY and SYGVKD.